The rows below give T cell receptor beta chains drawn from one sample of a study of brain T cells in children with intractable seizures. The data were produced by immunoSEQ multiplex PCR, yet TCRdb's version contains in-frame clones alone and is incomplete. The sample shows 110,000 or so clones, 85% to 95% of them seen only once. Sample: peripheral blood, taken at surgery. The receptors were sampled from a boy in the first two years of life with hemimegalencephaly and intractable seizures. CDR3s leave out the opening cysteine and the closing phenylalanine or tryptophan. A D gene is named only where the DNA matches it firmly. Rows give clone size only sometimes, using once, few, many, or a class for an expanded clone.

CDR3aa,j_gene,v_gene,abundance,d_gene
ASGGVGTGELF,TRBJ2-2,TRBV7-3,.,.
ASSGTGFQPQH,TRBJ1-5,TRBV28,.,TRBD1
ASKTSGRSIVEQF,TRBJ2-1,TRBV19,.,TRBD2
ASSQSRQGAANEKLF,TRBJ1-4,TRBV13,.,TRBD1
ASRIRGLAGGEQY,TRBJ2-7,TRBV19,.,TRBD2
ASSLVLLAGGRYIDTQY,TRBJ2-3,TRBV7-2,.,TRBD2
ASSQEERGPSEQY,TRBJ2-7,TRBV4-1,.,.
ASSFERGIYNEQF,TRBJ2-1,TRBV28,.,TRBD2
ASTGAGREQF,TRBJ2-1,TRBV7-9,.,.
ASRTSRGVETQY,TRBJ2-5,TRBV7-8,.,.
ASIMDRGSNEKLF,TRBJ1-4,TRBV5-1,.,TRBD1
ASSLKLGLNGDTQY,TRBJ2-3,TRBV14,.,.
AISEPGLAGIDTQY,TRBJ2-3,TRBV10-3,once,TRBD2
ASSPHTGLGQPQH,TRBJ1-5,TRBV28,once,.
ASSRGAIDEQY,TRBJ2-7,TRBV10-1,.,.
ASSLDPGTGNTIY,TRBJ1-3,TRBV5-1,.,.
ASSTGHTGELF,TRBJ2-2,TRBV7-3,.,.